This T cell receptor (beta chain) was sequenced for a study of shared clonotypes between healthy human individuals. The overall study: CD4 naive and CD4 memory each took three plates per donor, while CD8 naive took two and CD8 memory one. Regarding the study as a whole: Non-shared clonotypes were found to have lower generation probabilities than the clonotypes that were shared by all four of the sorted-subset donors. Memory subsets had estimated richness that was generally smaller than that of naive subsets.

Cells designated naive CD8 were CD45RO-negative and were positively selected for CCR7, with terminally differentiated effector memory CD45RA+ cells excluded. With respect to this clone: The antigen is not known.

The data were produced by immunoSEQ multiplex PCR, yet TCRdb's version contains in-frame clones alone and is incomplete. The sample lists about 550,000 clones, 95% occurring once. Germline lookup yields CDR1 MGHRA and CDR2 YSYEKL. CDR3 length: 18 residues. J was trimmed by 0 bases and V by 6 bases; bases with no gene match: 11. The sequencing input was naive CD8+ T cells sorted from blood. J is TRBJ2-2 and V is TRBV4-1; 9 bases line up with TRBD2. The TCR sequence derives from a woman aged 25-40 years in good health. CDR3 in amino acids: CASSYGLARQANTGELFF. DNA for the CDR3: TGCGCCAGCAGTTACGGACTAGCGAGACAAGCGAACACCGGGGAGCTGTTTTTT.